This T cell receptor beta chain was sequenced for a study of shared clonotypes between healthy human individuals. Whole-study results and caveats: Generation probabilities of non-shared clonotypes were lower (relative to those shared by all four donors). An anticipated effect of sequencing depth on clonotype sharing among donors was recognized.

With regard to this clone: What it recognizes is unknown.

The deep-level immunoSEQ assay was used. The authors' processing: ImmunoSEQ supplied junction-only sequences lacking quality scores, so filtering was different. This table comes from immunoSEQ multiplex PCR, and its TCRdb copy is limited to in-frame clones, with some not included. V and J calls and clone size are those listed in that table; D and trimming were worked out from the DNA. This table holds about 2.4 million clones, around 94% found once. CDR3 length: 15 amino acids. The V and J ends lost 5 bases and 4 bases respectively, with 18 bases between them. From germline, CDR1 is SGHNT and CDR2 YYREEE (reference sequence).

The sequencing input was naive CD4+ T cells sorted from blood. Subset of the sample: CD45RA+ positively selected. The chain has TRBV5-4 and TRBJ1-2; D unclear. This clonotype originated in a man younger than 35 in good health. Here the CDR3 reads CASSSPTGSFYGYTF. The CDR3 DNA reads as TGTGCCAGCAGTTCCCCCACCGGGTCTTTCTATGGCTACACCTTC.